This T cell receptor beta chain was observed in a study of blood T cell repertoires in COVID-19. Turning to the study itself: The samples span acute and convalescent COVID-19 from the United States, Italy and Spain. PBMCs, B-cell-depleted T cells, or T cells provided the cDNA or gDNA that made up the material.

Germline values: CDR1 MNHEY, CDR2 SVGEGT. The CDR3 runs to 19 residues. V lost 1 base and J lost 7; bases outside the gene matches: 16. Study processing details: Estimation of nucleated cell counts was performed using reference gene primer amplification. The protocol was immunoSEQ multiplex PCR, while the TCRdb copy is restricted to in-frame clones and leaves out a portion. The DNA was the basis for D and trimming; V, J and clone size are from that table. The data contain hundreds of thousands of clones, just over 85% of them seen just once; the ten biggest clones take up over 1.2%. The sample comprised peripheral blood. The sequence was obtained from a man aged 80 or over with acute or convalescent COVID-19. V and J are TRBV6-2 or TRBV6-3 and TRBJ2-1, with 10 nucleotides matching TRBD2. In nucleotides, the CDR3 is TGTGCCAGCAGTTACTTCCCTAGCGGGAGTTATCGGGGTCGGAATGAGCAGTTCTTC. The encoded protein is CASSYFPSGSYRGRNEQFF.